These 8 T cell receptor beta chains were all obtained from the same sample, sequenced in a study of cytomegalovirus exposure and HLA in healthy donors. The PCR employed 60 Vbeta primers together with 13 Jbeta primers. TCRdb keeps only in-frame clones here, not all; method: immunoSEQ multiplex PCR. The data contain 98,000 or so clones, about 79% of them singletons. The sequenced sample was PBMCs. The source of these receptors is a man aged 55 to 69 in good health and CMV-seropositive.

The chain is built from TRBV6-1 and TRBJ1-6, with 9 positions matching TRBD1. The CDR3 loop spans 15 amino acids. Germline assignment: CDR1 MNHNS and CDR2 SASEGT. V gave up 5 bases and J gave up 7 bases; unmatched junction bases: 6. In DNA, the CDR3 is TGTGCCAGCAGTCTTCAACAGGGGGCAAATTCACCCCTCCACTTT. This codes for CASSLQQGANSPLHF.

The CDR3 sequence: CASSQEVVGTGASEAFF. In DNA form, the CDR3 reads TGTGCCAGCAGCCAAGAGGTGGTTGGAACAGGGGCGTCTGAAGCTTTCTTT. J is TRBJ1-1 and V is TRBV4-2; 7 bases map to TRBD1. The V gene end was trimmed by 0 bases and the J gene end by 6 bases; junction bases not matched to a gene: 13. CDR1 and CDR2 from the germline V gene are LGHNA and YNFKEQ. The CDR3 runs to 17 residues.

This clone is a singleton in its sample. The chain joins TRBV6-5 to TRBJ2-2, with D perhaps TRBD2 (6 bases). CDR1 is MNHEY, CDR2 SVGAGI, per germline. The ends were cut back, 4 bases at V and 5 bases at J, with 11 bases in the middle. This CDR3 is built from 14 residues. CDR3 sequence (DNA): TGTGCCAGCAGTTCCGGGGGTGGTACCGGGGAGCTGTTTTTT. It codes for CASSSGGGTGELFF.

The chain couples TRBV30 to TRBJ2-6; 7 bases agree with TRBD1. The CDR3 is made up of 17 amino acids. V lost 3 bases to trimming and J lost 0 bases; unmatched junction nucleotides: 8. CDR1 GTSNPN and CDR2 SVGIG come from the germline V gene (reference sequence). CDR3 amino acids: CAWSRGQIFSGANVLTF. In DNA, the CDR3 is TGTGCCTGGAGCCGGGGACAGATTTTCTCTGGGGCCAACGTCCTGACTTTC.

The chain uses TRBV14 and TRBJ2-7; tentatively, D is TRBD2 (7 bases). Trimming removed 4 bases at V and 4 bases at J, with 11 bases between. Germline CDR1 SGHDN, CDR2 FVKESK. This CDR3 is 13 amino acids long. CDR3: CASSRGGGYEQYF. CDR3 in DNA: TGTGCCAGCAGCCGGGGAGGGGGGTACGAGCAGTACTTC.

The rearrangement uses TRBV29-1 and TRBJ2-7; D may be TRBD2 (6 bases). Trimming left V 4 bases short and J 3 bases short, with 16 bases between. The CDR3 contains 14 residues. Germline assignment: CDR1 SQVTM and CDR2 ANQGSEA. The CDR3 DNA is TGCAGCGTTGTTCGGGGGAGTAGAGGCTACGAGCAGTACTTC. Protein sequence: CSVVRGSRGYEQYF.

This sequence joins TRBV11-3 and TRBJ1-5; 7 bases align to TRBD1. The CDR3 spans 15 residues. Germline V lookup: CDR1 SGHNT, CDR2 YENEEA. Trimming at V came to 5 bases and at J to 1 base, leaving 5 bases not matched to a gene. In nucleotides, the CDR3 is TGTGCCAGCAGCCCACAGGACAGGAGCAATCAGCCCCAGCATTTT. This gives the protein CASSPQDRSNQPQHF.

In this sample, this clone turned up a few times. V is TRBV5-6 and J is TRBJ2-7; D perhaps matches TRBD2 (5 bases). The ends were cut back, 4 bases at V and 7 bases at J, with 12 bases in the middle. Germline V CDR1 and CDR2: SGHDT, YYEEEE. The CDR3 has 12 residues. CDR3 in DNA: TGTGCCAGCAGCCTTAGTCCGGGGGAGCAGTACTTC. Protein sequence: CASSLSPGEQYF. Drawing the rest from reference TRBV5-6 and TRBJ2-7, the complete variable domain is DAGVTQSPTHLIKTRGQQVTLRCSPKSGHDTVSWYQQALGQGPQFIFQYYEEEERQRGNFPDRFSGHQFPNYSSELNVNALLLGDSALYLCASSLSPGEQYFGPGTRLTVT.